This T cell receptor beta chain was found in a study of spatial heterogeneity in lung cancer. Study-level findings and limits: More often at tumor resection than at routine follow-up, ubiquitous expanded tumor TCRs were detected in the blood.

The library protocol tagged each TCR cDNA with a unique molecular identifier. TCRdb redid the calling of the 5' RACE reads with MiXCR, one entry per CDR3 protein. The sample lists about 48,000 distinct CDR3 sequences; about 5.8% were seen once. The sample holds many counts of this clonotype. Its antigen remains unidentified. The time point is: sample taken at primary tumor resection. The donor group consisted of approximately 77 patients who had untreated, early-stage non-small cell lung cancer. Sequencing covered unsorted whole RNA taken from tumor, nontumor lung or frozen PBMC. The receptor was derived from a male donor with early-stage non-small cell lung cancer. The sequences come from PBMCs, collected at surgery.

The DNA of the CDR3 is TGTGCCAGCAGTCCCCGGACAGGGGGCGCGACCCAGTACTTC. Translating it yields CASSPRTGGATQYF. The chain links TRBV27 to TRBJ2-5; 11 bases match TRBD1. The J segment lost 7 bases and the V segment lost 5 bases, leaving 6 bases of the junction unmatched. The CDR3 loop spans 14 amino acids. Germline assignment: CDR1 MNHEY and CDR2 SMNVEV (reference sequence).